These 17 T cell receptor beta chains were all obtained from the same sample, sequenced in a study of cytomegalovirus exposure and HLA in healthy donors. 13 Jbeta primers and 60 Vbeta primers were used for the PCR. Profiling relied on immunoSEQ multiplex PCR, and the TCRdb table lists in-frame clones only, not all of them. The sample lists fewer than 100,000 clones; 78% were seen once. Sequencing used PBMCs. The origin of the receptors is an older woman in good health and CMV-seronegative.

This clone was counted only a few times. The V and J genes are TRBV15 and TRBJ2-1; TRBD1 agrees at 10 bases. V was clipped by 0 bases and J by 2 bases; unmatched bases: 10. The CDR3 is made up of 19 amino acids. Germline V gene data show CDR1 as LNHNV and CDR2 as YYDKDF (reference sequence). CDR3 in DNA: TGTGCCACCAGCAGAGACCCGCCCGGGACAGGGGTTACCTACAATGAGCAGTTCTTC. It yields the protein CATSRDPPGTGVTYNEQFF. Drawing the rest from reference TRBV15 and TRBJ2-1, the complete variable domain is DAMVIQNPRYQVTQFGKPVTLSCSQTLNHNVMYWYQQKSSQAPKLLFHYYDKDFNNEADTPDNFQSRRPNTSFCFLDIRSPGLGDTAMYLCATSRDPPGTGVTYNEQFFGPGTRLTVL.

This rearrangement joins TRBV15 to TRBJ1-4; TRBD1 agrees at 7 bases. The CDR3 extends over 14 amino acids. Looked up from germline, CDR1 is LNHNV and CDR2 is YYDKDF (reference sequence). Losses at the gene ends were 3 bases for V and 6 bases for J; bases not matched to a gene: 4. The CDR3 here is CATSSGQVDEKLFF. The CDR3 coding sequence is TGTGCCACCAGCAGCGGACAGGTGGATGAAAAACTGTTTTTT.

This chain links TRBV5-3 with TRBJ2-1; 7 bases line up with TRBD2. TRBV5-3 is given ORF status, its function remaining uncertain. This CDR3 region has 13 residues. V dropped 1 base and J dropped 15; count of bases not matched to a gene: 10. CDR3 bases: TGTGCCAGAAGCTTGTTTTTAAAGCGGGATCTGTTCTTC. Translation: CARSLFLKRDLFF.

The CDR3 DNA reads as TGTGCCAGCAGACTCGAGGTAGGGACAGGGGATGAAAAACTGTTTTTT. It specifies CASRLEVGTGDEKLFF. The chain carries TRBV25-1 and TRBJ1-4, with 10 bases aligning to TRBD1. The germline CDR1 and CDR2 sequences are MGHDK and SYGVNS. Trimming took 6 bases from V and 6 from J; bases not matched to a gene: 10. The CDR3 spans 16 residues.

CDR3 protein: CASSLPPGQGIYGYTF. For the CDR3, the DNA is TGTGCCAGCAGCCTTCCTCCGGGACAGGGAATCTATGGCTACACCTTC. The V and J genes are TRBV28 and TRBJ1-2, with 9 bases fitting TRBD1. The germline V gene has CDR1 MDHEN and CDR2 SYDVKM. Trimming took 6 bases from V and 4 from J; bases not matched to a gene: 12. The CDR3 totals 16 residues.

The chain is built from TRBV9 and TRBJ2-1; D may be TRBD2 (6 bases). The CDR3 has 16 amino acids. Deletions cut 2 bases from V and 6 bases from J, with 18 bases between. Germline-derived CDR1 and CDR2 are SGDLS and YYNGEE. CDR3 region: CASSVGLALPANEQFF. As DNA, the CDR3 is TGTGCCAGCAGCGTGGGCCTAGCGCTCCCAGCCAATGAGCAGTTCTTC.

J is TRBJ2-3 and V is TRBV6-1; 11 nucleotides line up with TRBD1. The germline V gene has CDR1 MNHNS and CDR2 SASEGT. The junction had 8 bases not matched to a gene; V was cut back by 4 bases and J by 5 bases. The CDR3 sequence is 16 residues long. The CDR3 protein is CASSGYRDRGEDTQYF. As DNA, the CDR3 is TGTGCCAGCAGTGGGTACCGGGACAGGGGGGAAGATACGCAGTATTTT.

This clone was seen only a few times. The V gene is TRBV5-1, the J gene TRBJ1-2; D perhaps matches TRBD1 (5 bases). Trimming stripped 4 bases from V and 4 bases from J, with 11 bases between. The CDR3 is 13 residues long. CDR1 is SGHRS and CDR2 is YFSETQ in the germline V gene. CDR3 DNA: TGCGCCAGCAGCACCGACAGCCCCTATGGCTACACCTTC. It codes for CASSTDSPYGYTF.

This clone has just a few counts. In DNA form, the CDR3 reads TGTGCAACGGGGGGGGAGTATGGCTACACCTTC. Its translation is CATGGEYGYTF. This sequence joins TRBV19 and TRBJ1-2; weak D call: TRBD1 (5 bases). Germline V gene lookup returns CDR1 LNHDA and CDR2 SQIVND (reference sequence). There are 11 residues in the CDR3.

The chain joins TRBV6-5 to TRBJ2-7; D remains ambiguous. The germline gives CDR1 MNHEY, CDR2 SVGAGI. V was cut by 1 base and J by 2 bases, with 9 bases left in between. The length of the CDR3 is 14 residues. The DNA for the CDR3 is TGTGCCAGCAGTTACTTTCAGAATACCTACGAGCAGTACTTC. Residues: CASSYFQNTYEQYF.

This clone was recorded once. This sequence joins TRBV7-9 and TRBJ2-7, with 7 bases identical to TRBD1. CDR3 size: 13 residues. The ends lost 5 bases at V and 6 bases at J; junction bases unmatched: 7. The germline V gene encodes CDR1 SEHNR and CDR2 FQNEAQ (reference sequence). CDR3: CASSNTGASEQYF. The CDR3 region has the DNA TGTGCCAGCAGCAATACAGGGGCCAGCGAGCAGTACTTC.

V and J are TRBV30 and TRBJ1-2; D remains unclear. Germline V gives CDR1 GTSNPN, CDR2 SVGIG (reference sequence). This CDR3 is built from 11 residues. Trimming removed 0 bases from V and 10 bases from J, with 9 bases in between. CDR3 bases: TGTGCCTGGAGTGTAGCCACTGTCTACACCTTC. Protein product: CAWSVATVYTF.

The chain recombines TRBV5-1 with TRBJ2-1, with 7 positions matching TRBD2. The germline gives CDR1 SGHRS, CDR2 YFSETQ. V was clipped by 3 bases and J by 0 bases; unmatched bases: 6. This CDR3 spans 16 amino acids. CDR3 loop: CASSSTSGASYNEQFF. The CDR3 DNA follows: TGCGCCAGCAGCTCCACGAGCGGGGCCTCCTACAATGAGCAGTTCTTC.

The chain uses TRBV18 and TRBJ1-4; TRBD1 is a possible D gene (5 bases). Germline-derived CDR1 and CDR2 are KGHSH and LQKENI. This CDR3 is 16 amino acids long. V was clipped by 2 bases and J by 8 bases, with 18 bases between them. CDR3 sequence (DNA): TGTGCCAGCTCACCAATAAGGGAAGGGGATGGCGAAAAACTGTTTTTT. Amino acids: CASSPIREGDGEKLFF.

V and J are TRBV5-1 and TRBJ1-2; 7 bases match TRBD1. Losses at the gene ends were 0 bases for V and 5 bases for J; bases not matched to a gene: 10. This CDR3 is built from 16 residues. Germline V gene lookup returns CDR1 SGHRS and CDR2 YFSETQ. The CDR3 nucleotides read TGCGCCAGCAGCTTGGTCGGACAGGCGGCGGCTTATGGCTACACCTTC. Translation: CASSLVGQAAAYGYTF.

The J gene is TRBJ1-1, the V gene TRBV5-1; 8 positions match TRBD1. The length of the CDR3 is 16 residues. The germline V gene encodes CDR1 SGHRS and CDR2 YFSETQ. With V trimmed by 0 bases and J by 1 base, 5 bases remained unmatched. The CDR3 nucleotides are TGCGCCAGCAGCTTGGGCCAGGGGGCGGGGAACACTGAAGCTTTCTTT. Translating gives CASSLGQGAGNTEAFF.

V is TRBV18 and J is TRBJ1-4; D might be TRBD1 (5 bases). The germline gives CDR1 KGHSH, CDR2 LQKENI. There are 17 residues in the CDR3. V dropped 3 bases and J dropped 5 bases, with 19 bases sitting between them. The CDR3 nucleotides read TGTGCCAGCTCACCCACTGGGGGAATGCGGGGCAATGAAAAACTGTTTTTT. This gives the protein CASSPTGGMRGNEKLFF. Full variable domain (rest looked up from reference TRBV18 and TRBJ1-4): NAGVMQNPRHLVRRRGQEARLRCSPMKGHSHVYWYRQLPEEGLKFMVYLQKENIIDESGMPKERFSAEFPKEGPSILRIQQVVRGDSAAYFCASSPTGGMRGNEKLFFGSGTQLSVL.